The rows below give T cell receptor beta chains drawn from one sample of a study of blood T cell repertoires in COVID-19. Repertoires were generated with immunoSEQ multiplex PCR, while TCRdb's copy carries only in-frame clones and drops some. The table records about 210,000 clones, approximately 75% of them present only once. Material: PBMCs or T cells enriched from blood (not recorded which). The receptors were sampled from a man aged 40-55 years who had recovered from COVID-19. CDR3s include the opening cysteine and the closing phenylalanine or tryptophan. The D gene is left open where the match is weak. The size of a clone is reported for some rows only, either as once, few or many, or as a class for expanded clones.

clone size: -; V gene: TRBV5-5; D gene: TRBD1; J gene: TRBJ1-4; CDR3 DNA: TGTGCCAGCAGTTGGGACAGCCGGGGATGGGCGGAAAAACTGTTTTTT; CDR3 protein: CASSWDSRGWAEKLFF
clone size: -; V gene: TRBV6-5; D gene: TRBD1; J gene: TRBJ1-1; CDR3 DNA: TGTGCCAGCAGTTACGGACAGGGGGCCGCTTTCTTT; CDR3 protein: CASSYGQGAAFF
clone size: -; V gene: TRBV18; D gene: TRBD1; J gene: TRBJ2-7; CDR3 DNA: TGTGCCAGCTCACGTGGGAGCCCGCAGGGGGCCGGTGAGCAGTACTTC; CDR3 protein: CASSRGSPQGAGEQYF
clone size: -; V gene: TRBV5-4; D gene: -; J gene: TRBJ2-2; CDR3 DNA: TGTGCCAGCAGCTCTTCTCTGGGCCTTCAAAACACCGGGGAGCTGTTTTTT; CDR3 protein: CASSSSLGLQNTGELFF
clone size: few; V gene: TRBV29-1; D gene: -; J gene: TRBJ1-1; CDR3 DNA: TGCAGCGTTGCGCCAGGGAGGTCTGAAGCTTTCTTT; CDR3 protein: CSVAPGRSEAFF
clone size: few; V gene: TRBV9; D gene: -; J gene: TRBJ1-2; CDR3 DNA: TGTGCCAGCAGCCTCTTGGGCATCTATGGCTACACCTTC; CDR3 protein: CASSLLGIYGYTF
clone size: -; V gene: TRBV28; D gene: TRBD1; J gene: TRBJ1-1; CDR3 DNA: TGTGCCAGCAGTAGGACAGGGACTGAAGCTTTCTTT; CDR3 protein: CASSRTGTEAFF
clone size: -; V gene: TRBV9; D gene: -; J gene: TRBJ1-1; CDR3 DNA: TGTGCCAGCAGCGCCGACAGGTCGAACACTGAAGCTTTCTTT; CDR3 protein: CASSADRSNTEAFF
clone size: -; V gene: TRBV11-3; D gene: -; J gene: TRBJ2-1; CDR3 DNA: TGTGCCAGCAGCTTAGGCAGGGGAACCCTCGGTGAGCAGTTCTTC; CDR3 protein: CASSLGRGTLGEQFF
clone size: -; V gene: TRBV27; D gene: TRBD2; J gene: TRBJ2-7; CDR3 DNA: TGTGCCAGCAGTTTTGGGGCGGGAGGGCCTCACGAGCAGTACTTC; CDR3 protein: CASSFGAGGPHEQYF
clone size: -; V gene: TRBV2; D gene: TRBD1; J gene: TRBJ1-5; CDR3 DNA: TGTGCCAGCAGTGAGGAGACAGGGGGCTACAATCAGCCCCAGCATTTT; CDR3 protein: CASSEETGGYNQPQHF
clone size: -; V gene: TRBV15; D gene: TRBD2; J gene: TRBJ2-1; CDR3 DNA: TGTGCCACCGTCAAAATGAGCGGGGGCTTCTCCTACAATGAGCAGTTCTTC; CDR3 protein: CATVKMSGGFSYNEQFF